This T cell receptor (beta chain) was identified during a study of response to subunit inactivated influenza vaccine. General observations from the study: Each seasonal influenza vaccination, the authors suggested, recruits few new T cells.

TCRdb ran MiXCR on the RT-PCR reads and lists one entry per CDR3 protein. The sample lists 300,000 to 350,000 distinct CDR3 sequences; roughly 20% were seen once. With 2 bases clipped from V and 7 bases from J, the junction kept 6 bases outside the gene matches. This CDR3 comprises 14 residues. Germline CDR1 and CDR2: LGHDT and YNNKEL (reference sequence). With regard to this clonotype: Its antigen is unknown.

The chain links TRBV3-1 to TRBJ1-1; TRBD1 matches 8 bases. The origin of this receptor is a man aged 50 to 75 who received an inactivated influenza vaccine. The material sequenced was PBMCs from blood, taken 21 months after vaccination. The CDR3 bases are TGTGCCAGCAGCCAACCCTCCACAGGGGGTGAAGCTTTCTTT. Translating gives CASSQPSTGGEAFF.